Listed here are 23 T cell receptor beta chains from one sample, sequenced in a study of identical twins. TCRdb reprocessed the 5' RACE reads with MiXCR, giving one entry per CDR3 protein. The sample includes approximately 240,000 distinct CDR3 sequences, over 11% of them seen just once. Sequenced sample: memory (CD45RO+) T cells sorted from blood. The receptors were sampled from a woman in her late teens or twenties in good health.

The J gene is TRBJ1-2, the V gene TRBV20-1; TRBD1 agrees at 10 bases. CDR1 DFQATT and CDR2 SNEGSKA come from the germline V gene (reference sequence). The V and J ends lost 5 bases and 7 bases, in that order; junction bases with no gene match: 4. This CDR3 is built from 12 residues. CDR3: CSAPGQGFGYTF. CDR3 nucleotide sequence: TGCAGTGCTCCGGGACAGGGGTTTGGCTACACCTTC.

The V call is TRBV20-1, the J call TRBJ1-2; TRBD1 matches at 7 bases. This CDR3 is 14 amino acids long. The junction had 4 bases not matched to a gene; V was cut back by 3 bases and J by 0 bases. Germline values: CDR1 DFQATT, CDR2 SNEGSKA (reference sequence). CDR3 in DNA: TGCAGTGCTAGGCAGGGGGGAGCTAACTATGGCTACACCTTC. Protein sequence: CSARQGGANYGYTF.

A few counts support this clonotype. The chain is built from TRBV6-5 and TRBJ2-3; perhaps D is TRBD1 or TRBD2 (5 bases each). There are 15 residues in the CDR3. V lost 3 bases to trimming and J lost 4 bases, with 14 bases between them. From germline, CDR1 is MNHEY and CDR2 SVGAGI. The DNA of the CDR3 is TGTGCCAGCAGTTATCCAGTCGGGACCGCAGATACGCAGTATTTT. Translating it yields CASSYPVGTADTQYF.

This chain joins TRBV2 and TRBJ2-2; 11 nucleotides line up with TRBD2. V lost 5 bases, J lost 4 bases, and 6 bases stayed unmatched. Germline V gene sequence: CDR1 SNHLY, CDR2 FYNNEI. The CDR3 length is 16 residues. CDR3 nucleotide sequence: TGTGCCAGCAGTCGAGAGGGACTAGCGGTCACCGGGGAGCTGTTTTTT. Amino acid sequence: CASSREGLAVTGELFF. The whole variable domain, remainder taken from reference TRBV2 and TRBJ2-2, is EPEVTQTPSHQVTQMGQEVILRCVPISNHLYFYWYRQILGQKVEFLVSFYNNEISEKSEIFDDQFSVERPDGSNFTLKIRSTKLEDSAMYFCASSREGLAVTGELFFGEGSRLTVL.

V is TRBV4-3 and J is TRBJ2-3; D gene uncertain. The V end was cut by 0 bases, the J end by 9 bases, with 10 bases between. This CDR3 region has 13 residues. Germline V gene data show CDR1 as LGHNA and CDR2 as YSLEER. The CDR3: CASSQETFDTQYF. CDR3 DNA: TGCGCCAGCAGCCAAGAAACTTTTGACACGCAGTATTTT.

The chain has TRBV28 and TRBJ1-4; 9 bases are a match to TRBD1. The CDR3 sequence is 14 residues long. The germline V gene encodes CDR1 MDHEN and CDR2 SYDVKM. The V gene end was trimmed by 7 bases and the J gene end by 9 bases; junction bases not matched to a gene: 9. The CDR3 DNA follows: TGTGCCAGCACCTCCCGGGACAGGGTGAAAAAACTGTTTTTT. It specifies CASTSRDRVKKLFF.

In this sample, this clonotype turned up a few times. The chain has TRBV5-1 and TRBJ2-2; possibly TRBD1 for D (6 bases). The CDR3 has 14 residues. V was shortened by 0 bases and J by 7 bases, with 10 bases between the two germline ends. In germline, CDR1 is SGHRS, CDR2 YFSETQ. The CDR3 region has the DNA TGCGCCAGCAGCTTGGTCCAGGGGCGCGGGGAGCTGTTTTTT. Its translation: CASSLVQGRGELFF.

The sample holds a few counts of this clonotype. The V and J genes are TRBV9 and TRBJ2-3; 8 bases are a match to TRBD2. This CDR3 is 17 amino acids long. Germline V gene lookup returns CDR1 SGDLS and CDR2 YYNGEE. The trim removed 3 bases at V and 0 bases at J, leaving 9 bases unmatched. The CDR3 region has the DNA TGTGCCAGCAGCGCCACCGGGCGGGGGGTTAGCACAGATACGCAGTATTTT. Translating it yields CASSATGRGVSTDTQYF.

This chain uses TRBV5-1 with TRBJ1-1; D is possibly TRBD1 (6 bases). The CDR3 covers 16 residues. The germline CDR1 and CDR2 sequences are SGHRS and YFSETQ. V lost 0 bases and J 1 base, leaving 13 bases between the germline ends. CDR3 sequence (DNA): TGCGCCAGCAGCTTGGAGGGACACGGAGGGAACACTGAAGCTTTCTTT. Translating it yields CASSLEGHGGNTEAFF.

This clonotype was counted only a few times. The chain combines TRBV5-1 with TRBJ2-2, with D perhaps matching TRBD1 or TRBD2 (5 bases each). V was clipped by 4 bases and J by 1 base, with 17 bases between them. CDR1 SGHRS and CDR2 YFSETQ come from the germline V gene. The CDR3 spans 17 residues. CDR3 sequence: CASSKSTGQGNTGELFF. CDR3 sequence (DNA): TGCGCCAGCAGCAAATCCACGGGGCAGGGGAACACCGGGGAGCTGTTTTTT.

The chain carries TRBV20-1 and TRBJ2-1, with 15 bases matching TRBD2. The J segment lost 11 bases and the V segment lost 5 bases, leaving 7 bases of the junction unmatched. This CDR3 has 14 amino acids. Germline loops: CDR1 DFQATT, CDR2 SNEGSKA (reference sequence). CDR3 in DNA: TGCAGTGCTTGGGAGGGACTAGCGGGGGGCCAGCAGTTCTTC. Its protein is CSAWEGLAGGQQFF.

There are many counts of this clonotype. The chain carries TRBV12-3 or TRBV12-4 and TRBJ1-1; D is perhaps TRBD1 (5 bases). The CDR3 covers 14 residues. Trimming took 6 bases from V and 1 from J, leaving 12 bases between them. This CDR3 reads CASRSGTANTEAFF. The CDR3 bases are TGTGCCAGCAGGTCCGGGACGGCGAACACTGAAGCTTTCTTT.

This clonotype was detected many times. The chain employs TRBV3-1 and TRBJ2-1; D uncertain. Trimming took off 3 bases at V and 6 bases at J, with 15 bases between the two ends. The CDR3 contains 15 residues. Per the germline V gene, CDR1 is LGHDT and CDR2 is YNNKEL (reference sequence). The CDR3 sequence: CASSQLRAPGNEQFF. The CDR3 DNA is TGTGCCAGCAGCCAGCTTCGGGCCCCGGGCAATGAGCAGTTCTTC.

This chain uses TRBV3-1 with TRBJ2-2; TRBD1 might be the D (7 bases). CDR3 size: 15 residues. Germline loops: CDR1 LGHDT, CDR2 YNNKEL (reference sequence). With 5 bases removed from V and 3 bases from J, the gap between germline ends came to 13 bases. The CDR3 region has the DNA TGTGCCAGCAGCTCACAGGGGAGGTACACCGGGGAGCTGTTTTTT. This encodes CASSSQGRYTGELFF.

This clonotype showed up just a few times. The J gene is TRBJ2-7, the V gene TRBV6-5; D is undetermined. Trimming left V 2 bases short and J 0 bases short, with 11 bases between. This CDR3 has 15 residues. Germline values: CDR1 MNHEY, CDR2 SVGAGI. As DNA, the CDR3 is TGTGCCAGCAGTTACCCCGCGAGGTACTCCTACGAGCAGTACTTC. This sequence encodes CASSYPARYSYEQYF.

Written as DNA, the CDR3 is TGTGCCAGCAGCGTTCTCCCAACCGGGGAGCTGTTTTTT. Translation gives CASSVLPTGELFF. J is TRBJ2-2 and V is TRBV2, with D uncertain. Germline V CDR1 and CDR2: SNHLY, FYNNEI. V was shortened by 6 bases and J by 5 bases, with 10 bases between the two germline ends. This CDR3 spans 13 amino acids.

The chain uses TRBV11-2 and TRBJ1-3; possibly TRBD1 for D (6 bases). V lost 5 bases and J lost 3, with 20 bases in between. The V gene's germline CDR1 is SGHAT and CDR2 FQNNGV. CDR3 length equals 17 residues. The CDR3 here is CASSQVSRSRGGNTIYF. The CDR3 DNA follows: TGTGCCAGCAGCCAAGTATCTAGAAGCAGGGGTGGAAACACCATATATTTT. Full variable domain (missing parts from reference TRBV11-2 and TRBJ1-3): EAGVAQSPRYKIIEKRQSVAFWCNPISGHATLYWYQQILGQGPKLLIQFQNNGVVDDSQLPKDRFSAERLKGVDSTLKIQPAKLEDSAVYLCASSQVSRSRGGNTIYFGEGSWLTVV.

There are many counts of this clonotype. The gene calls are TRBV5-1 and TRBJ2-1; the D is unclear. V was trimmed by 5 bases and J by 5 bases, leaving 14 bases between them. CDR3 length: 14 amino acids. Germline CDR1 reads SGHRS; CDR2 reads YFSETQ. The CDR3 here is CASRRAATDNEQFF. The DNA for the CDR3 is TGCGCCAGCAGACGGGCCGCCACCGACAATGAGCAGTTCTTC.

This clonotype showed up just a few times. The V and J genes are TRBV12-3 or TRBV12-4 and TRBJ1-5; D unresolved. Deletions cut 5 bases from V and 6 bases from J, with 11 bases between. This CDR3 contains 13 residues. The DNA of the CDR3 is TGTGCCAGCAGTCCTCGGCAGTCTCAGCCCCAGCATTTT. As protein: CASSPRQSQPQHF.

This clonotype was counted at least ten times. The chain is built from TRBV25-1 and TRBJ2-5, with D perhaps TRBD2 (6 bases). Trimming took 7 bases from V and 4 from J, leaving 13 bases between them. CDR3 size: 13 residues. Germline-derived CDR1 and CDR2 are MGHDK and SYGVNS. This CDR3 reads CASKNPGGETQYF. The CDR3 bases are TGTGCCAGCAAAAACCCCGGGGGAGAGACCCAGTACTTC.

CDR3 in amino acids: CASSPGRLYNEQFF. CDR3 coding DNA: TGTGCCAGTAGTCCGGGGCGCCTCTACAATGAGCAGTTCTTC. The V call is TRBV19, the J call TRBJ2-1; D assignment may be TRBD1 or TRBD2 (5 bases each). This CDR3 region has 14 residues. The V and J ends lost 5 bases and 3 bases respectively, with 11 bases between them. The germline gives CDR1 LNHDA, CDR2 SQIVND (reference sequence).

This sequence joins TRBV7-8 and TRBJ2-7; TRBD2 aligns across 7 bases. CDR1 and CDR2 from the germline V gene are SGHVS and FQNEAQ. This CDR3 comprises 15 residues. Losses at the gene ends were 5 bases for V and 0 bases for J; bases not matched to a gene: 7. The CDR3 loop reads CASSPGRTNSYEQYF. CDR3 in DNA: TGTGCCAGCAGCCCCGGGAGGACGAACTCCTACGAGCAGTACTTC.

This clonotype has just a few counts. The V call is TRBV4-2, the J call TRBJ2-5; D may be TRBD2 (6 bases). Trimming took off 1 base at V and 7 bases at J, with 16 bases between the two ends. Germline values: CDR1 LGHNA, CDR2 YNFKEQ. The CDR3 contains 15 residues. The chain's CDR3 is CASSQAGFSGVTQYF. In DNA, the CDR3 is TGTGCCAGCAGCCAAGCCGGGTTTTCGGGGGTGACCCAGTACTTC.